This is a list of T cell receptor beta chains from one sample in a study of PD-1 blockade in classical Hodgkin lymphoma. Here immunoSEQ multiplex PCR was the method, and the copy in TCRdb shows in-frame clones only, minus some. The sample has tens of thousands of clones, around 80% seen once; the top ten hold approximately 20%. The sample consisted of peripheral blood mononuclear cells (PBMCs), taken before the second cycle of nivolumab. The receptor set was obtained from a human donor with classical Hodgkin lymphoma. Both conserved end residues are part of each CDR3. Each record gives: D gene, J gene, V gene, clone size, CDR3 DNA, CDR3 protein. The D gene is left open where the match is weak. Expanded clones are given a class, and other clones once, few, many or no size at all.

NA	TRBJ1-1	TRBV6-5	NA	TGTGCCAGCAGTTTAGACGGGGGGGGCACTGAAGCTTTCTTT	CASSLDGGGTEAFF
NA	TRBJ2-7	TRBV5-3	NA	TGTGCCAGAAGATCCTCCTACGAGCAGTACTTC	CARRSSYEQYF
NA	TRBJ2-4	TRBV2	NA	TGTGCCAGCAGTCCGACAACCATTCAGTACTTC	CASSPTTIQYF
NA	TRBJ2-1	TRBV5-4	once	TGTGCCAGCGGAAAATTAGCGCTCACCCCGGACAATGAGCAGTTCTTC	CASGKLALTPDNEQFF
NA	TRBJ2-1	TRBV19	NA	TGTGCCAGTAGTAAAGGGGACGACAATGAGCAGTTCTTC	CASSKGDDNEQFF
NA	TRBJ2-5	TRBV9	once	TGTGCCAGCAGCCCCAGATTAGGAGAGACCCAGTACTTC	CASSPRLGETQYF
TRBD1	TRBJ2-2	TRBV11-3	once	TGTGCCAGCAGCTTAGTGACAGGGGCTGGGGAGCTGTTTTTT	CASSLVTGAGELFF
TRBD1	TRBJ2-1	TRBV7-9	NA	TGTGCCAGCACGGACAGGTACAATGAGCAGTTCTTC	CASTDRYNEQFF
NA	TRBJ2-3	TRBV2	NA	TGTGCCAGCAGGAACAGGGAGGTAGATACGCAGTATTTT	CASRNREVDTQYF
TRBD1	TRBJ1-3	TRBV28	few	TGTGCCAGCAGTTTATGGACAGGGGGCGCAGAATCTGGAAACACCATATATTTT	CASSLWTGGAESGNTIYF
TRBD1	TRBJ2-6	TRBV5-1	NA	TGCGCCAGCAGTACCGGGACAGGTGCTACCTGGGCCAACGTCCTGACTTTC	CASSTGTGATWANVLTF
NA	TRBJ1-1	TRBV28	NA	TGTGCCAGCGGACCGGGCTGGAGGGGCACTGAAGCTTTCTTT	CASGPGWRGTEAFF
TRBD1	TRBJ1-6	TRBV18	NA	TGTGCCAGCTCACCGCGACAGGGCGGTAATGATAATTCACCCCTCCACTTT	CASSPRQGGNDNSPLHF
NA	TRBJ1-2	TRBV9	NA	TGTGCCAGCAGCCCAGACAGAAACTATGGCTACACCTTC	CASSPDRNYGYTF
NA	TRBJ2-5	TRBV4-1	NA	TGCGCCAGCAGCCTCTATCGGGGGACACAAGAGACCCAGTACTTC	CASSLYRGTQETQYF
NA	TRBJ2-3	TRBV7-8	NA	TGTGCCAGCAGCAGAATGGGACTTGCGGGCACAGATACGCAGTATTTT	CASSRMGLAGTDTQYF
NA	TRBJ2-7	TRBV2	NA	TGTGCCAGCAGCGAGACCCCGGGCTACGAGCAGTACTTC	CASSETPGYEQYF
TRBD2	TRBJ2-5	TRBV7-2	NA	TGTGCCAGCAGCTTGCCAACTAGCGGGGAAGAGACCCAGTACTTC	CASSLPTSGEETQYF
NA	TRBJ1-1	TRBV14	NA	TGTGCCAGCAGCCAACTTGGGGCTGGGAGAAACACTGAAGCTTTCTTT	CASSQLGAGRNTEAFF
NA	TRBJ2-7	TRBV4-2	few	TGTGCCAGCAGCCAAGATGGGGACACCTACGAGCAGTACTTC	CASSQDGDTYEQYF
TRBD1	TRBJ1-3	TRBV6-6	NA	TGTGCCAGCAGTCCACCGGGACAGGGGGGCTACACCATATATTTT	CASSPPGQGGYTIYF
NA	TRBJ1-5	TRBV6-1	few	TGTGCCAGCAGCCCATCCAGGGGTAGCAATCAGCCCCAGCATTTT	CASSPSRGSNQPQHF
TRBD2	TRBJ2-1	TRBV9	NA	TGTGCCAGCAGCGCCCAGCAAGCGGGGAACAATGAGCAGTTCTTC	CASSAQQAGNNEQFF
TRBD1	TRBJ2-7	TRBV7-9	NA	TGTGCCAGCAGCTCGAGGACAGGATCCTACGAGCAGTACTTC	CASSSRTGSYEQYF
TRBD2	TRBJ2-7	TRBV10-2	NA	TGCGCCAGCAGTGAGCGGACTAGCTTCCACGAGCAGTACTTC	CASSERTSFHEQYF
NA	TRBJ1-6	TRBV28	few	TGTGCCAGCAGTTCCCAGGGGATTTCGATTAATTCACCCCTCCACTTT	CASSSQGISINSPLHF
NA	TRBJ2-3	TRBV11-2	NA	TGTGCCAGCAGCTTAGTTGGGGCTCATACGCAGTATTTT	CASSLVGAHTQYF
TRBD1	TRBJ2-7	TRBV15	NA	TGTGCCACCAGCAAAGACAGGGGGCTTCACGAGCAGTACTTC	CATSKDRGLHEQYF
NA	TRBJ1-2	TRBV7-2	NA	TGTGCCAGCAGCTTCACAGGGAACTATGGCTACACCTTC	CASSFTGNYGYTF
NA	TRBJ2-5	TRBV19	NA	TGTGCCAGTAGTATGATAGCATCAGAGACCCAGTACTTC	CASSMIASETQYF
NA	TRBJ2-5	TRBV5-1	few	TGCGCCAGCAGTCCCGGGACCCCAGGAGAGACCCAGTACTTC	CASSPGTPGETQYF
NA	TRBJ1-2	TRBV7-3	NA	TGTGCCAGCAGCTTTCGGGCTAACTATGGCTACACCTTC	CASSFRANYGYTF
NA	TRBJ1-3	TRBV7-2	NA	TGTGCCAGCAGCTCGTCAACAGGGCGCTCTGGAAACACCATATATTTT	CASSSSTGRSGNTIYF
NA	TRBJ2-3	TRBV9	NA	TGTGCCAGCAGCGGACTGACGGCGACTAGCACAGATACGCAGTATTTT	CASSGLTATSTDTQYF
NA	TRBJ1-1	TRBV7-9	NA	TGTGCCAGCAGCCCAAAGGGGGGGGGACACACTGAAGCTTTCTTT	CASSPKGGGHTEAFF
TRBD1	TRBJ2-5	TRBV5-1	NA	TGCGCCAGCAGCTTGACTACAGGGGATGAGACCCAGTACTTC	CASSLTTGDETQYF
NA	TRBJ2-1	TRBV19	few	TGTGCCAGTAGTATAGATCGAAGGGGACTCTACAATGAGCAGTTCTTC	CASSIDRRGLYNEQFF
NA	TRBJ1-4	TRBV2	NA	TGTGCCAGCCACCTCTCCAGGAACGGTGAAAAACTGTTTTTT	CASHLSRNGEKLFF
NA	TRBJ1-2	TRBV29-1	NA	TGCAGCGTGACCGGGACCGAGACCGCCAACACCTTC	CSVTGTETANTF
NA	TRBJ1-2	TRBV29-1	NA	TGCAGCGCCCCGGTAGGGGGCTACACCTTC	CSAPVGGYTF
NA	TRBJ2-3	TRBV7-9	NA	TGTGCCAGCAGAAGGCAGATCACAGATACGCAGTATTTT	CASRRQITDTQYF
NA	TRBJ1-1	TRBV9	NA	TGTGCCAGCAGCGTAGTTCAGGGAGGGACTGAAGCTTTCTTT	CASSVVQGGTEAFF
TRBD1	TRBJ2-7	TRBV10-3	NA	TGTGCCATCAGTAAGGGGACAGGGGGATACAACGAGCAGTACTTC	CAISKGTGGYNEQYF
NA	TRBJ2-3	TRBV11-3	NA	TGTGCCAGCAGCTTCCAAATCATAGATACGCAGTATTTT	CASSFQIIDTQYF
NA	TRBJ1-1	TRBV6-1	NA	TGTGCCAGCAGTGACAACAGACTAAACACTGAAGCTTTCTTT	CASSDNRLNTEAFF
TRBD2	TRBJ2-1	TRBV4-2	NA	TGTGCCAGCAGCCAAAGGCTAGCGGGAGGATCCTACAATGAGCAGTTCTTC	CASSQRLAGGSYNEQFF
NA	TRBJ2-3	TRBV5-1	NA	TGCGCCAGCAGTTTTTACAGGGTTTCAGATACGCAGTATTTT	CASSFYRVSDTQYF
NA	TRBJ1-1	TRBV7-9	many	TGTGCCAGCAGCTACAGGGATTCAGCTGAAGCTTTCTTT	CASSYRDSAEAFF
TRBD1	TRBJ2-2	TRBV5-6	NA	TGTGCCAGCAGCTTGGGGGACAGGCCTTCCGGGGAGCTGTTTTTT	CASSLGDRPSGELFF
NA	TRBJ2-7	TRBV9	once	TGTGCCAGCAGTGAACAGGGTAGGCCCTACGAGCAGTACTTC	CASSEQGRPYEQYF
NA	TRBJ1-4	TRBV5-1	NA	TGCGCCAGCAGCTCCGGGACAAATGAAAAACTGTTTTTT	CASSSGTNEKLFF
TRBD2	TRBJ2-2	TRBV7-2	once	TGTGCCAGCAGCCTAACTAGCGGGAGAACGGGGGAGCTGTTTTTT	CASSLTSGRTGELFF
NA	TRBJ1-1	TRBV28	few	TGTGCCAGCAGGGTGGGGAGCACTGAAGCTTTCTTT	CASRVGSTEAFF
NA	TRBJ2-7	TRBV19	NA	TGTGCCAGTAGTATGTTGTCAGCCCACTCCTACGAGCAGTACTTC	CASSMLSAHSYEQYF